This T cell receptor beta chain derives from a study of CD8+ T cells in alopecia areata. The V end lost 1 base, the J end lost 6 bases, and 9 bases lay between the germline ends. Germline loops: CDR1 GTSNPN, CDR2 SVGIG (reference sequence). This CDR3 has 12 residues. Indicated treatment: oral pan-JAK inhibitor, 5-10 mg twice daily. RNA was isolated and reverse transcribed to cDNA, the sequencing template. This table comes from immunoSEQ multiplex PCR, and its TCRdb copy is limited to in-frame clones, with some not included. The sample includes 200,000 to 250,000 clones, about 57% seen only once; the top ten take 1.6%.

Sequences were derived from CD4+ T cells sorted from blood, sampled at week 4, from a patient treated with tofacitinib. The sequence was obtained from a human donor with alopecia areata. The chain is built from TRBV30 and TRBJ1-2; D is unresolved. CDR3 in DNA: TGTGCCTGGAGTGGAGGACCCGATGGCTACACCTTC. Protein product: CAWSGGPDGYTF.